The rows below give T cell receptor beta chains drawn from one sample of a study of PD-L1 blockade in urothelial cancer. The method was immunoSEQ multiplex PCR; TCRdb's version includes in-frame clones alone and lacks a portion of them. The sample consists of around 70,000 clones, roughly 90% of them appearing once. The starting material was PBMCs, obtained around atezolizumab (anti-PD-L1) treatment. All receptors come from a man between 65 and 85 years old with urothelial cancer. Both conserved end residues are part of each CDR3. The D gene is left open where the match is weak.

J,D,V,CDR3
TRBJ1-3,.,TRBV7-9,CASSFGGGAGNTIYF
TRBJ2-3,TRBD2,TRBV28,CASSLPQGLAGTDTQYF
TRBJ2-7,.,TRBV19,CASSTSGSYEQYF
TRBJ2-7,TRBD2,TRBV27,CASSSHNLPGLRGYEQYF
TRBJ1-1,.,TRBV12-5,CASGLGPGQPGVNTEAFF
TRBJ2-7,TRBD1,TRBV6-5,CASGRDSYEQYF
TRBJ1-3,.,TRBV5-1,CASSLEQTYSGNTIYF
TRBJ2-1,TRBD2,TRBV18,CASSPTLAGVTYNEQFF
TRBJ2-7,.,TRBV6-1,CATRHDSYEQYF
TRBJ1-3,.,TRBV19,CASSIGGNTIYF
TRBJ2-2,TRBD1,TRBV6-6,CASSYLTGDTGELFF
TRBJ2-7,TRBD2,TRBV27,CASSFKLARTLEQYF
TRBJ2-7,TRBD1,TRBV19,CASSKDRAAYEQYF
TRBJ1-1,.,TRBV5-4,CASRGSNTEAFF
.,.,TRBV2,CASSGGSYEQYF
TRBJ1-1,.,TRBV6-5,CASSPRQTGPAFF
TRBJ2-3,.,TRBV9,CASSVELLITDTQYF
TRBJ1-1,.,TRBV27,CASRKQGHYTEAFF
TRBJ2-2,.,TRBV4-2,CASSQDSRAGELFF
TRBJ1-2,TRBD1,TRBV27,CASHPAGQGRTNYGYTF
TRBJ2-7,TRBD1,TRBV27,CASSLITGGSRGEQYF
TRBJ2-2,.,TRBV10-2,CASSRQTHTGELFF
TRBJ2-3,TRBD2,TRBV10-3,CAISEALAPTDTQYF
TRBJ2-7,TRBD1,TRBV19,CASQDRARQEQYF
TRBJ1-2,.,TRBV2,CASQRGGDYGYTF
TRBJ2-2,.,TRBV19,CASSISGRVNTGELFF
TRBJ2-7,.,TRBV6-6,CASSWGGAGGAYEQYF
TRBJ2-2,.,TRBV6-5,CASSHYTGELFF
TRBJ2-1,TRBD2,TRBV6-5,CASRTSGRAYNEQFF
TRBJ2-1,TRBD2,TRBV5-1,CASSLAGSGGNEQFF
TRBJ1-5,TRBD1,TRBV28,CASRTLGQENQPQHF
TRBJ1-1,.,TRBV25-1,CASSGGGYTEAFF
TRBJ1-4,.,TRBV28,CAAWGGGNEKLFF
TRBJ2-1,TRBD2,TRBV9,CASSVELAGGGSEQFF
TRBJ2-3,TRBD2,TRBV5-4,CASSRSGEGTDTQYF
TRBJ2-5,.,TRBV4-1,CASSRITGETQYF
TRBJ2-7,TRBD2,TRBV27,CASSFLSGGAGEQYF
TRBJ1-5,.,TRBV11-2,CASSLSRGGTQHF
TRBJ2-7,TRBD2,TRBV28,CASSRGDYSYEQYF
TRBJ1-5,.,TRBV28,CASSSQGADNQPQHF
TRBJ2-5,.,TRBV19,CASSIGTVPRQETQYF
TRBJ1-1,.,TRBV5-1,CASSFTGSTEAFF
TRBJ1-1,.,TRBV28,CASSGGGYTEAFF